This TCR beta chain was observed in a study of OX40 agonist ivuxolimab in advanced cancers. The V end lost 3 bases, the J end lost 6 bases, and 8 bases lay between the germline ends. There are 13 residues in the CDR3. CDR1 is SGHTA and CDR2 is FQGTGA in the germline V gene. Produced via immunoSEQ multiplex PCR; TCRdb's table is partial and in-frame only. The top ten hold 1.9% of the sample, which has 70,000 to 95,000 clones, approximately 86% seen once. The rearrangement links TRBV7-3 to TRBJ2-2; D unclear. The sequenced sample was CD4+ or CD8+ T cells sorted from blood, obtained in a trial of the OX40 agonist ivuxolimab. The sequence was obtained from an adult with an advanced solid tumor such as melanoma, head and neck, liver or kidney cancer. This CDR3 reads CASSFYQSGELFF. DNA for the CDR3: TGTGCCAGCAGCTTTTATCAGTCCGGGGAGCTGTTTTTT.